The T cell receptor (beta chain) described here comes from a study of OX40 agonist ivuxolimab in advanced cancers. Study in general: As their treatment, patients were administered ivuxolimab, an agonistic anti-OX40 (CD134) antibody. Those treated in dose escalation had hepatocellular carcinoma, melanoma, renal cell cancer or head and neck cancer. The study, taken as a whole, reports: Among the lowest peripheral clonal expansion occurred in 0.1-3.0 mg/kg partial responders. The CD4+ and CD8+ T cells in the blood had expanded clonally by week 6 at 0.1 to 3.0 mg/kg.

Generated by immunoSEQ multiplex PCR, the TCRdb table keeps only in-frame clones and is missing some. The data contain 58,000 or so clones, nearly 90% of them singletons. Points on this clone: The antigen is undetermined.

The TCR sequence derives from an adult with an advanced solid tumor such as melanoma, head and neck, liver or kidney cancer. The starting material was CD4+ or CD8+ T cells sorted from blood, obtained in a trial of the OX40 agonist ivuxolimab.

CDR3 bases: TGTGCCAGCAGCTTAGACATCGGCTACGAGCAGTACTTC. Protein product: CASSLDIGYEQYF. V is TRBV7-9 and J is TRBJ2-7, with D unresolved. Germline loops: CDR1 SEHNR, CDR2 FQNEAQ (reference sequence). The CDR3 contains 13 residues. Trimming cost V 1 base and J 3 bases, with 7 bases left between them.